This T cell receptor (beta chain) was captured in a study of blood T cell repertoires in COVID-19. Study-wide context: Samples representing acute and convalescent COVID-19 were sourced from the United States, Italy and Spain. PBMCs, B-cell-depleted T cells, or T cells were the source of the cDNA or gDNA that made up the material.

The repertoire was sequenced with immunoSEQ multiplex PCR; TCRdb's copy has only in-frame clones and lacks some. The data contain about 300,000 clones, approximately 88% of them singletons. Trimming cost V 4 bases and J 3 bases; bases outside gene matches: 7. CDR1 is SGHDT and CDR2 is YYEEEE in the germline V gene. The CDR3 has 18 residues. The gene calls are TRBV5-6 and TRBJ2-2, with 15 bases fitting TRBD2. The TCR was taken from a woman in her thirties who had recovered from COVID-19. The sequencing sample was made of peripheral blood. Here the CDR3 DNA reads TGTGCCAGCAGCAGGCCGGGACTAGCGGGGGGACACACCGGGGAGCTGTTTTTT. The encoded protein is CASSRPGLAGGHTGELFF.